Reported below is one T cell receptor (beta chain). The antigen is not known. The RNA, about 0.5 to 1 ug, was put through reverse transcription using random hexamers. TCR beta CDR3 was amplified by immunoSEQ multiplex PCR. This amplification extended across 54 Vbeta and 13 Jbeta segments. TCRdb redid the calling of the immunoSEQ multiplex PCR reads with MiXCR, one entry per CDR3 protein. The sample holds about 140,000 distinct CDR3 sequences; 95% are singletons and the top ten take about 0.14%. The entry originates in a study of CD8 T cells in Susac syndrome. The germline V gene encodes CDR1 SGHRS and CDR2 YFSETQ. The CDR3 spans 14 residues. The V end lost 4 bases, the J end lost 4 bases, and 12 bases lay between the germline ends. CD8+ and CD4+ T cells from blood underwent TCR beta sequencing. Negative isolation was applied to CD8+ and CD4+ T cells, and FACS enrichment was applied to TEMRA cells. Study results and limitations: It was acknowledged by the study that relatively few individuals were included in its TCR sequencing and HLA analysis.

This chain joins TRBV5-1 and TRBJ1-3; perhaps TRBD1 as D (5 bases). What was sequenced was CD4+ T cells from PBMCs. The TCR sequence derives from a human donor with Susac syndrome. In DNA, the CDR3 is TGCGCCAGCAGCCCGGAGACAGCCGGAAACACCATATATTTT. This encodes CASSPETAGNTIYF.